This TCR beta chain was observed in a study of T cell repertoires in cytomegalovirus infection. Across the study: Through public TCR beta signatures, both CMV infection and matching HLA type were indicated. Study-wide points: HLA-C-restricted CMV-specific TCR beta clonotypes prevailed in the ex vivo response. Summed frequency of public TCR beta families distinguished CMV carriers with the relevant HLA.

This clonotype appeared a few times. The antigen is undetermined. TCRdb passed the reads through MiXCR, listing each CDR3 protein once. The sample yields hundreds of thousands of distinct CDR3 sequences, approximately 25% seen once. From germline, CDR1 is KGHDR and CDR2 SFDVKD. This CDR3 is built from 19 residues. Trimming cost V 3 bases and J 7 bases, with 30 bases left between them. What was sequenced was CD8+ T cells from PBMCs. The sequence was collected from a human donor in good health (CMV status not recorded). Some clones in this sample may be carry-over from other donors' samples. This chain links TRBV24-1 with TRBJ2-7; no reliable D call. CDR3 nucleotides: TGTGCCACCAGTGATCCCCGTGCCGGTCATCCTTGGCCCGCAGAGGAGCAGTACGTC. Its translation is CATSDPRAGHPWPAEEQYV.